This is a list of T cell receptor beta chains from one sample in a study of blood T cell repertoires in COVID-19. Produced via immunoSEQ multiplex PCR; TCRdb's table is partial and in-frame only. The table lists around 130,000 clones, 75% to 80% of them singletons. Material: peripheral blood. These receptors came from a human donor in a cohort sampled during active COVID-19. The CDR3 runs from the conserved cysteine through the conserved F or W. The order of the fields is clone size, V gene, D gene, J gene, CDR3 DNA, CDR3 protein. D genes are given only for firm matches. Clone sizes are given selectively: once, few, many, or a class where the clone is expanded.

NA,TRBV24-1,NA,TRBJ2-5,TGTGCCACCGGAGATATTCAAGAGACCCAGTACTTC,CATGDIQETQYF
NA,TRBV27,NA,TRBJ2-3,TGTGCCAGTAGGACTATAACATTCGACCGGGAGTATACGCAGTATTTT,CASRTITFDREYTQYF
NA,TRBV11-2,NA,TRBJ2-6,TGTGCCAGCAGCTTAAAGTGGGCCAGGGGCGTTGGGGCCAACGTCCTGACTTTC,CASSLKWARGVGANVLTF
NA,TRBV11-3,NA,TRBJ1-1,TGTGCCAGCAGCCAGGGTCGGGAAGCTTTCTTT,CASSQGREAFF
NA,TRBV7-8,TRBD2,TRBJ2-7,TGTGCCAGCAGCTTACCAGCGGGAGTTCACGAGCAGTACTTC,CASSLPAGVHEQYF
NA,TRBV11-2,NA,TRBJ1-2,TGTGCCAGCAGCTTAACAGGGTCAATCTCAAACTATGGCTACACCTTC,CASSLTGSISNYGYTF
NA,TRBV6-2/TRBV6-3,NA,TRBJ1-2,TGTGCCAGCAGTCGGGGATATGGCTACACCTTC,CASSRGYGYTF
NA,TRBV7-9,TRBD2,TRBJ2-7,TGTGCCACCGGGAGGGGGAACGAGCAGTACTTC,CATGRGNEQYF
NA,TRBV28,NA,TRBJ1-4,TGTGCCAGCAGTTTCTCTGAAAAACTGTTTTTT,CASSFSEKLFF
NA,TRBV10-3,NA,TRBJ2-3,TGTGCCATCAGTTCCGAGGTAGGGGGGGCGCAAGATACGCAGTATTTT,CAISSEVGGAQDTQYF
NA,TRBV5-4,TRBD1,TRBJ2-7,TGTGCCAGCAGCCTAGGACAGGAGGAGCAGTACTTC,CASSLGQEEQYF
NA,TRBV7-8,NA,TRBJ2-7,TGTGCCAGCAGCTCTCTGGGTCCGGGCGAGCAGTACTTC,CASSSLGPGEQYF
NA,TRBV7-9,NA,TRBJ1-2,TGTGCCAGCAGCTTAGGCGATTCACAGCTCTATGGCTACACCTTC,CASSLGDSQLYGYTF
few,TRBV28,NA,TRBJ2-7,TGTGCCAGCAGTTTACTGACAGGTACCTACGAGCAGTACTTC,CASSLLTGTYEQYF
NA,TRBV19,NA,TRBJ1-5,TGTGCCAGTAGTCAGGTGGGGGGGCCGGGAGGCAATCAGCCCCAGCATTTT,CASSQVGGPGGNQPQHF
NA,TRBV15,TRBD2,TRBJ2-7,TGTGCCACCAGCCTCCCACTAGCGGTTTCCTACGAGCAGTACTTC,CATSLPLAVSYEQYF
NA,TRBV28,NA,TRBJ1-5,TGTGCCAGCAGTTCCGGAGGGGTTGGCAATCAGCCCCAGCATTTT,CASSSGGVGNQPQHF
NA,TRBV10-3,TRBD2,TRBJ2-7,TGTGCCATCAGCCCTCTAGCGGAAGTCTCCTACGAGCAGTACTTC,CAISPLAEVSYEQYF
NA,TRBV20-1,NA,TRBJ2-5,TGCAGTGCTAGTGGAGGCGGAGAGACCCAGTACTTC,CSASGGGETQYF
NA,TRBV19,TRBD1,TRBJ1-6,TGTGCCAGTAGTTCCTCGGAGGGACAGGGCTATAATTCACCCCTCCACTTT,CASSSSEGQGYNSPLHF
NA,TRBV10-1,TRBD2,TRBJ2-7,TGCGCCACCGGACTAGGTATCGAGCAGTACTTC,CATGLGIEQYF
NA,TRBV4-1,NA,TRBJ1-1,TGCGCCAGCAGCCAAGAAGACAGAGAGAACACTGAAGCTTTCTTT,CASSQEDRENTEAFF
NA,TRBV5-1,TRBD2,TRBJ2-7,TGCGCCAGCAGCCCTAGGACTAGCGGGAGGTTCTACGAGCAGTACTTC,CASSPRTSGRFYEQYF
NA,TRBV10-2,TRBD2,TRBJ2-7,TGCGCCAGCAGTGAAGCGGGAACCCACTACGAGCAGTACTTC,CASSEAGTHYEQYF
few,TRBV5-1,TRBD1,TRBJ1-1,TGCGCCAGCAGCTTGGGGGTAGGACAGGGGAACTCTGAAGCTTTCTTT,CASSLGVGQGNSEAFF
NA,TRBV5-5,NA,TRBJ2-7,TGTGCCAGCAGCTTGGGACAAGTCCTATCCTCCTACGAGCAGTACTTC,CASSLGQVLSSYEQYF
NA,TRBV6-6,TRBD1,TRBJ1-1,TGTGCCAGTGAGGGACAGGGGTCTGAAGCTTTCTTT,CASEGQGSEAFF
NA,TRBV10-3,NA,TRBJ1-5,TGTGCCATCAGTGAGGGGGCCCCCAATCAGCCCCAGCATTTT,CAISEGAPNQPQHF
NA,TRBV27,TRBD2,TRBJ2-5,TGTGCCAGCAAACTAGCGGGGGGGCGAAATCAAGAGACCCAGTACTTC,CASKLAGGRNQETQYF
NA,TRBV3-1/TRBV3-2,NA,TRBJ2-7,TGTGCCAGCAGCCAAGATTGGGCAACCTACGAGCAGTACTTC,CASSQDWATYEQYF
NA,TRBV20-1,TRBD2,TRBJ2-7,TGCAGTGGGGGACTAGTGGGCGAGCAGTACTTC,CSGGLVGEQYF
NA,TRBV6-5,NA,TRBJ2-7,TGTGCCAGCAGTTACCGCGGACTGATACCCTACGAGCAGTACTTC,CASSYRGLIPYEQYF
NA,TRBV5-1,TRBD1,TRBJ1-6,TGCGCCAGCAGCCCGGGGCGGGACAGGGTCAATTCACCCCTCCACTTT,CASSPGRDRVNSPLHF
NA,TRBV7-3,NA,TRBJ1-1,TGTGCCAGCAGCTTAACGGGACACGGCCTGGGGAACACTGAAGCTTTCTTT,CASSLTGHGLGNTEAFF
NA,TRBV30,NA,TRBJ1-1,TGTGCCTGGTGGTGGGGCGGCGCTGAAGCTTTCTTT,CAWWWGGAEAFF
NA,TRBV2,TRBD1,TRBJ2-7,TGTGCCAGCAGTGAAGGACAGGGGGCCTCCTACGAGCAGTACTTC,CASSEGQGASYEQYF
NA,TRBV9,NA,TRBJ2-6,TGTGCCAGCAGCGGAACCGGGGGACCTGCTGCTGGGGCCAACGTCCTGACTTTC,CASSGTGGPAAGANVLTF
NA,TRBV2,TRBD1,TRBJ1-5,TGTGCCAGCAGTGAAGGCCGGGACAGGGTTCAGCCCCAGCATTTT,CASSEGRDRVQPQHF
NA,TRBV28,TRBD1,TRBJ1-6,TGTGCCAGCAGTTTACGGACAGGTGATTCACCCCTCCACTTT,CASSLRTGDSPLHF
NA,TRBV4-1,TRBD2,TRBJ2-7,TGCGCCAGCAGCCAAGAAGCTAGCGGGAGCAACGAGCAGTACTTC,CASSQEASGSNEQYF
NA,TRBV5-1,NA,TRBJ1-5,TGCGCCAGCAGCTTGGGACAGGTTGGGGAGCCCCAGCATTTT,CASSLGQVGEPQHF
NA,TRBV7-9,TRBD1,TRBJ1-1,TGTGCCAGCAGCTCCCTCCAGGGACAGGGACGTACTGAAGCTTTCTTT,CASSSLQGQGRTEAFF
few,TRBV10-2,TRBD2,TRBJ2-7,TGCGCCAGCAGTGAGTCGGGAACTAGCGGGAGTTTTTCCTACGAGCAGTACTTC,CASSESGTSGSFSYEQYF
NA,TRBV4-1,NA,TRBJ1-2,TGCGCCAGCAGCCAGGCTGACAGCTATGGCTACACCTTC,CASSQADSYGYTF
NA,TRBV6-6,TRBD2,TRBJ2-3,TGTGCCAGCAGTTACTCGGTCCTAGCGGGGTTCGATACGCAGTATTTT,CASSYSVLAGFDTQYF
NA,TRBV5-8,NA,TRBJ2-5,TGTGCCAGTTTACAGCGGCTCGGGGAGACCCAGTACTTC,CASLQRLGETQYF
NA,TRBV4-1,TRBD1,TRBJ1-4,TGCGCCAGCAGCCAATTCATTCAGGGGGCAGGTGAAAAACTGTTTTTT,CASSQFIQGAGEKLFF
NA,TRBV19,NA,TRBJ1-5,TGTGCCAGTAGTGTAGACAGTCCAGGGCCTCCCCAGCATTTT,CASSVDSPGPPQHF
NA,TRBV5-4,NA,TRBJ1-1,TGTGCCAGCAGCTTGCCCACTATGAACACTGAAGCTTTCTTT,CASSLPTMNTEAFF
NA,TRBV19,TRBD1,TRBJ2-6,TGTGCCAGTAGCCGACAGGGAAGATCTGGGGCCAACGTCCTGACTTTC,CASSRQGRSGANVLTF
NA,TRBV4-1,NA,TRBJ1-1,TGCGCCAGCAGCCTTAAGACAGGCGCGAACACTGAAGCTTTCTTT,CASSLKTGANTEAFF
NA,TRBV2,NA,TRBJ1-1,TGTGCCAGCATTTCACAGAGGAACACTGAAGCTTTCTTT,CASISQRNTEAFF
NA,TRBV19,NA,TRBJ1-2,TGTGCCAGTAGTATAGGTGGGGGGGGACAAGGAGGCTACACCTTC,CASSIGGGGQGGYTF
NA,TRBV10-2,NA,TRBJ2-7,TGCGCCAGCAGTGAAGGACTACCCTTAGAGCAGTACTTC,CASSEGLPLEQYF